What follows is one TCR beta chain and its context. The target antigen is unknown. After constant-region reverse-primer amplification, full-length variable regions underwent semi-nested PCR with Nested Universal Primer A. TCRdb ran MiXCR on the 5' RACE reads and lists one entry per CDR3 protein. The sample contains 55,000 to 70,000 distinct CDR3 sequences, around a quarter of which appear only once. This CDR3 region has 13 residues. Germline V gene lookup returns CDR1 LNHDA and CDR2 SQIVND (reference sequence). V lost 6 bases and J lost 3, with 9 bases in between. The memory fraction was CD4+CD45RO+CD25- cells. Study-level points and caveats: Greatest tumor Treg TCR overlap was with tumor naive CD4+ cells. The TCR gene usage of tumor memory CD4+ T cells clustered together with blood and lymph node memory CD4+ cells and with lymph node naive CD4+ cells.

The receptor was isolated from a female donor with breast cancer. The J gene is TRBJ1-3, the V gene TRBV19; D is unresolved. The sequenced sample was tumor-infiltrating memory CD4+ T cells sorted from the breast tumor. Indicated subset: memory CD4+ T cells, CD4+CD45RO+CD25-. CDR3 DNA: TGTGCCAGTAGACGGGGAGGTGGAAACACCATATATTTT. Translation: CASRRGGGNTIYF.